This TCR beta chain was retrieved from a study of cytomegalovirus exposure and HLA in healthy donors. Findings of the study overall: In a later analysis, HLA-associated TCR beta chains were more clonally expanded than equally common others. Whilst most TCR sequences proved rare, a subset of public TCRs occurred across many donors.

The CDR3 consists of 16 residues. Germline CDR1 LNHDA, CDR2 SQIVND (reference sequence). V was pared by 5 bases and J by 2 bases, with 2 bases of the junction left unmatched. The PCR employed 60 Vbeta primers together with 13 Jbeta primers. Using immunoSEQ multiplex PCR, the repertoire was profiled, and TCRdb retains in-frame clones only, with some absent. The data hold approximately 180,000 clones, with approximately 80% observed a single time. This clone was seen only once. The antigen is not known. Sequenced material: PBMCs. This receptor was identified in a woman aged 25-40 years in good health and CMV-seronegative. V is TRBV19 and J is TRBJ2-6, with 11 bases aligning to TRBD1. The chain's CDR3 is CASSGTGGAGANVLTF. CDR3 bases: TGTGCCAGTAGTGGGACAGGGGGTGCTGGGGCCAACGTCCTGACTTTC.